Below are 20 T cell receptor beta chains sequenced from a single sample in a study of OX40 agonist ivuxolimab in advanced cancers. This table comes from immunoSEQ multiplex PCR, and its TCRdb copy is limited to in-frame clones, with some not included. Counted here are under 25,000 clones, approximately 73% occurring once; the ten biggest clones make up approximately 12%. The sample in question was CD4+ or CD8+ T cells sorted from blood, obtained in a trial of the OX40 agonist ivuxolimab. These receptors were taken from an adult with an advanced solid tumor such as melanoma, head and neck, liver or kidney cancer.

V and J are TRBV5-6 and TRBJ1-1, with unresolved D. V lost 2 bases and J lost 4, with 18 bases in between. From germline, CDR1 is SGHDT and CDR2 YYEEEE. This CDR3 region has 16 residues. CDR3 sequence: CASSFGTLAPGTEAFF. CDR3 DNA: TGTGCCAGCAGCTTTGGTACTCTGGCCCCCGGCACTGAAGCTTTCTTT.

The CDR3 sequence is CASSPWTSGILDTQYF. The CDR3, as DNA: TGTGCCAGCAGCCCATGGACTAGCGGGATATTAGATACGCAGTATTTT. The genes are TRBV5-6 and TRBJ2-3, with 12 bases aligning to TRBD2. In germline, CDR1 is SGHDT, CDR2 YYEEEE. The CDR3 covers 16 residues. Unmatched junction bases numbered 8, after V lost 4 bases and J lost 5 bases.

The chain joins TRBV7-9 to TRBJ1-5; D ambiguous. The V gene lost 3 bases and the J gene lost 5 bases, with 5 bases spanning the gap. Germline-derived CDR1 and CDR2 are SEHNR and FQNEAQ (reference sequence). The CDR3 length is 12 residues. In nucleotides, the CDR3 is TGTGCCAGCAGCTTGCTAGATCAGCCCCAGCATTTT. This gives the protein CASSLLDQPQHF.

In this sample, this clone turned up once. The chain joins TRBV4-2 to TRBJ2-3, with 11 bases fitting TRBD2. Per the germline V gene, CDR1 is LGHNA and CDR2 is YNFKEQ. The CDR3 loop spans 17 amino acids. V was clipped by 3 bases and J by 6 bases; unmatched bases: 11. As DNA, the CDR3 is TGTGCCAGCAGCCACGGGGCACTAGCGGGGGTGGGGGATACGCAGTATTTT. Protein: CASSHGALAGVGDTQYF.

This clone has a handful of counts. The chain has TRBV4-2 and TRBJ2-2; TRBD2 aligns across 9 bases. V shed 4 bases and J 2 bases; nucleotides not matched to a gene: 2. Germline V gene lookup returns CDR1 LGHNA and CDR2 YNFKEQ. The CDR3 has 15 amino acids. CDR3 residues: CASSLSGGNTGELFF. Written as DNA, the CDR3 is TGTGCCAGCAGCCTTAGCGGGGGAAACACCGGGGAGCTGTTTTTT.

This clone was observed a single time. The chain is built from TRBV7-6 and TRBJ2-7; D is uncertain. Germline V lookup: CDR1 SGHVS, CDR2 FNYEAQ. Trimming left V 5 bases short and J 2 bases short, with 16 bases between. The length of the CDR3 is 15 residues. The DNA for the CDR3 is TGTGCCAGCAGCGGCGCGGTGGACGGCCCCTACGAGCAGTACTTC. Amino acid sequence: CASSGAVDGPYEQYF.

CDR3 sequence: CASRKGTGGSTDTQYF. CDR3 DNA sequence: TGTGCCAGCCGAAAAGGGACAGGGGGTAGCACAGATACGCAGTATTTT. The chain recombines TRBV2 with TRBJ2-3, with 11 bases lining up with TRBD1. Germline trimming cut 8 bases from V and 0 bases from J; bases unmatched to any gene: 7. The CDR3 length is 16 residues. Germline CDR1 reads SNHLY; CDR2 reads FYNNEI.

This clone was seen once. This chain connects TRBV9 to TRBJ2-6; 8 bases line up with TRBD2. The V and J ends lost 0 bases and 0 bases, in that order; junction bases with no gene match: 8. Germline V gene lookup returns CDR1 SGDLS and CDR2 YYNGEE. This CDR3 comprises 19 residues. CDR3 protein: CASSVGGTSGLSGANVLTF. CDR3 DNA sequence: TGTGCCAGCAGCGTAGGGGGAACTAGCGGTCTCTCTGGGGCCAACGTCCTGACTTTC. Filled out from reference TRBV9 and TRBJ2-6, the complete variable domain reads DSGVTQTPKHLITATGQRVTLRCSPRSGDLSVYWYQQSLDQGLQFLIQYYNGEERAKGNILERFSAQQFPDLHSELNLSSLELGDSALYFCASSVGGTSGLSGANVLTFGAGSRLTVL.

V and J are TRBV7-2 and TRBJ2-1, with TRBD2 identical over 8 bases. CDR1 is SGHTA, CDR2 FQGNSA, per germline. With 0 bases clipped from V and 8 bases from J, the junction kept 3 bases outside the gene matches. The CDR3 has 14 residues. This CDR3 is CASSLAGTRDEQFF. For the CDR3, the DNA is TGTGCCAGCAGCTTAGCAGGGACTAGAGATGAGCAGTTCTTC.

There are a few counts of this clone. V usage is TRBV7-3 and J usage is TRBJ2-3, with D possibly TRBD2 on 6 matching bases. CDR1 and CDR2 from the germline V gene are SGHTA and FQGTGA. The V gene lost 5 bases and the J gene lost 1 base, with 10 bases spanning the gap. The CDR3 extends over 14 amino acids. In DNA, the CDR3 is TGTGCCAGCAGCCTGTGGGGGGGCACAGATACGCAGTATTTT. Its protein product is CASSLWGGTDTQYF.

This chain connects TRBV6-6 to TRBJ2-7; TRBD1 aligns across 7 bases. The CDR3 length is 13 residues. Trimming cost V 5 bases and J 3 bases; bases outside gene matches: 4. The V gene's germline CDR1 is MNHNY and CDR2 SVGAGI (reference sequence). CDR3 DNA: TGTGCCAGCAGTCACGGACAGGACTACGAGCAGTACTTC. Protein product: CASSHGQDYEQYF.

V and J are TRBV7-2 and TRBJ1-1; maybe TRBD1 (5 bases). The germline V gene has CDR1 SGHTA and CDR2 FQGNSA. This CDR3 has 13 amino acids. Trimming took 4 bases from V and 1 from J, leaving 7 bases between them. CDR3 DNA: TGTGCCAGCAGCTGGGACTCGAACACTGAAGCTTTCTTT. Translated: CASSWDSNTEAFF.

The chain couples TRBV6-6 to TRBJ2-1; D is uncertain. This CDR3 has 14 amino acids. Per the germline V gene, CDR1 is MNHNY and CDR2 is SVGAGI (reference sequence). Deletions cut 1 base from V and 8 bases from J, with 12 bases between. The CDR3 DNA follows: TGTGCCAGCAGTTACTTCGGCCCTCTCGATGAGCAGTTCTTC. Its protein is CASSYFGPLDEQFF.

The chain combines TRBV6-1 with TRBJ2-2, with D uncertain. Per the germline V gene, CDR1 is MNHNS and CDR2 is SASEGT. V was shortened by 1 base and J by 3 bases, with 6 bases between the two germline ends. The CDR3 consists of 14 residues. The CDR3 sequence: CASSEGGDTGELFF. DNA for the CDR3: TGTGCCAGCAGTGAAGGAGGCGACACCGGGGAGCTGTTTTTT.

The chain joins TRBV5-4 to TRBJ2-1; tentative D call: TRBD1 (6 bases). Trimming pared 0 bases from V and 7 bases from J, leaving 8 bases between. The CDR3 is 13 residues long. The germline gives CDR1 SGHNT, CDR2 YYREEE (reference sequence). CDR3 protein: CASSLARGNEQFF. The CDR3 DNA follows: TGTGCCAGCAGCTTGGCCAGGGGAAATGAGCAGTTCTTC.

The CDR3 region has the DNA TGTGCCAGCAGCGACGGGAATTCACCCCTCCACTTT. Translating it yields CASSDGNSPLHF. The chain has TRBV7-9 and TRBJ1-6, with D unresolved. The CDR3 is 12 amino acids. V gave up 5 bases and J gave up 7 bases, with 6 bases separating them. CDR1 is SEHNR, CDR2 FQNEAQ, per germline (reference sequence).

This chain links TRBV19 with TRBJ2-1; tentative D call: TRBD2 (5 bases). Looked up from germline, CDR1 is LNHDA and CDR2 is SQIVND (reference sequence). The CDR3 loop spans 15 amino acids. V was shortened by 3 bases and J by 3 bases, with 12 bases between the two germline ends. DNA of the CDR3: TGTGCCAGTAGTATGAACGGGATAAACTACAATGAGCAGTTCTTC. Protein: CASSMNGINYNEQFF.

This sequence joins TRBV6-1 and TRBJ2-7; TRBD1 aligns across 8 bases. Trimming at V came to 1 base and at J to 3 bases, leaving 5 bases not matched to a gene. Germline CDR1 reads MNHNS; CDR2 reads SASEGT. This CDR3 contains 15 residues. The CDR3 nucleotides read TGTGCCAGCAGTGAAGGACCGACAGGGGTCTACGAGCAGTACTTC. Protein: CASSEGPTGVYEQYF.

The chain employs TRBV27 and TRBJ2-3; D is possibly TRBD1 (6 bases). The germline V gene has CDR1 MNHEY and CDR2 SMNVEV (reference sequence). V was pared by 6 bases and J by 2 bases, with 12 bases between. This CDR3 has 14 amino acids. The CDR3 DNA reads TGTGCCAGCAGCCTCGACAGGCCCACAGATACGCAGTATTTT. Translation gives CASSLDRPTDTQYF.

This clone showed up just a few times. V and J are TRBV27 and TRBJ2-1, with unresolved D. V gave up 5 bases and J gave up 9 bases, with 11 bases separating them. The CDR3 contains 12 residues. Germline V gene lookup returns CDR1 MNHEY and CDR2 SMNVEV (reference sequence). The CDR3 here is CASSPRLGEQFF. CDR3 sequence (DNA): TGTGCCAGCAGTCCAAGACTCGGTGAGCAGTTCTTC.